The 26 T cell receptor beta chains listed next were all sequenced from one sample in a study of blood T cell repertoires in COVID-19. Libraries were prepared by immunoSEQ multiplex PCR; TCRdb keeps only in-frame clonotypes and omits some of them. The sample lists 180,000 or so clones; about nine tenths were seen once. Sequenced sample: peripheral blood. These receptors all come from a man aged 40-49 years with acute or convalescent COVID-19.

The rearrangement joins TRBV11-1 to TRBJ1-1; tentatively, D is TRBD1 (5 bases). The germline V gene has CDR1 SGHAT and CDR2 FQDESV (reference sequence). V was clipped by 0 bases and J by 1 base, with 9 bases between them. The CDR3 extends over 15 amino acids. The CDR3 sequence is CASSLATTANTEAFF. CDR3 sequence (DNA): TGTGCCAGCAGCTTAGCGACGACAGCGAACACTGAAGCTTTCTTT. Using reference TRBV11-1 and TRBJ1-1 for the parts outside the CDR3, the full variable domain is EAEVAQSPRYKITEKSQAVAFWCDPISGHATLYWYRQILGQGPELLVQFQDESVVDDSQLPKDRFSAERLKGVDSTLKIQPAELGDSAMYLCASSLATTANTEAFFGQGTRLTVV.

The V and J genes are TRBV6-5 and TRBJ2-5, with 9 bases that match TRBD1. Germline CDR1 is MNHEY and CDR2 is SVGAGI. Trimming at V came to 2 bases and at J to 5 bases, leaving 6 bases not matched to a gene. The CDR3 covers 15 residues. CDR3 region: CASSYAEQGAETQYF. The CDR3 coding sequence is TGTGCCAGCAGTTACGCTGAACAGGGGGCCGAGACCCAGTACTTC.

The chain couples TRBV7-9 to TRBJ1-4, with 8 bases matching TRBD1. Germline V CDR1 and CDR2: SEHNR, FQNEAQ (reference sequence). The junction had 9 bases not matched to a gene; V was cut back by 5 bases and J by 7 bases. CDR3 length: 15 residues. CDR3 nucleotide sequence: TGTGCCAGCAGCGAATATACAGGGGGTGGTGAAAAACTGTTTTTT. Amino acids: CASSEYTGGGEKLFF.

The chain carries TRBV5-1 and TRBJ2-5; D is perhaps TRBD2 (5 bases). From germline, CDR1 is SGHRS and CDR2 YFSETQ. The CDR3 consists of 12 residues. Trimming left V 4 bases short and J 4 bases short, with 8 bases between. CDR3 protein: CASSQDLETQYF. CDR3 nucleotides: TGCGCCAGCAGCCAGGACTTAGAGACCCAGTACTTC.

The V and J genes are TRBV6-5 and TRBJ1-2; 7 bases agree with TRBD1. This CDR3 is built from 13 residues. CDR1 MNHEY and CDR2 SVGAGI come from the germline V gene. Trimming at V came to 6 bases and at J to 2 bases, leaving 3 bases not matched to a gene. CDR3 sequence (DNA): TGTGCCAGCAGCCGGGGACAGAACTATGGCTACACCTTC. It yields the protein CASSRGQNYGYTF.

J is TRBJ2-4 and V is TRBV6-2 or TRBV6-3; D is unclear. The germline V gene has CDR1 MNHEY and CDR2 SVGEGT. Trimming removed 4 bases at V and 0 bases at J, with 13 bases between. This CDR3 is built from 16 residues. The CDR3 sequence is CASSSTTQLAKNIQYF. The CDR3, as DNA: TGTGCCAGCAGTTCCACGACTCAGCTAGCCAAAAACATTCAGTACTTC.

This chain uses TRBV25-1 with TRBJ1-6; 9 bases fit TRBD1. The CDR3 spans 16 residues. Germline trimming cut 2 bases from V and 9 bases from J; bases unmatched to any gene: 8. CDR1 is MGHDK, CDR2 SYGVNS, per germline. CDR3 DNA: TGTGCCAGCAGTGAAGTCGGGGGACAGGGTACTTCACCCCTCCACTTT. This translates into CASSEVGGQGTSPLHF.

This chain links TRBV10-2 with TRBJ2-5; maybe TRBD2 (6 bases). The V gene lost 6 bases and the J gene lost 4 bases, with 12 bases spanning the gap. The germline CDR1 and CDR2 sequences are WSHSY and SAAADI. This CDR3 comprises 13 residues. The CDR3 DNA reads as TGCGCCAGCAGGGAAGCGGGCCGAGAGACCCAGTACTTC. This translates into CASREAGRETQYF.

This clone was seen once. The chain links TRBV6-2 or TRBV6-3 to TRBJ1-5; TRBD1 matches at 7 bases. The germline V gene has CDR1 MNHEY and CDR2 SVGEGT. V lost 2 bases and J lost 2; bases outside the gene matches: 6. CDR3 size: 16 residues. The CDR3 sequence: CASSYLTGVGNQPQHF. The CDR3 coding sequence is TGTGCCAGCAGTTACCTCACAGGGGTAGGCAATCAGCCCCAGCATTTT.

This chain links TRBV12-3 or TRBV12-4 with TRBJ1-5; 8 bases fit TRBD1. There are 12 residues in the CDR3. V lost 8 bases, J lost 6 bases, and 3 bases stayed unmatched. DNA of the CDR3: TGTGCCAGCCGGACAGGGCGTCAGCCCCAGCATTTT. This codes for CASRTGRQPQHF.

V usage is TRBV4-1 and J usage is TRBJ2-5; 9 bases align to TRBD2. The V and J ends lost 0 bases and 4 bases, in that order; junction bases with no gene match: 6. The CDR3 has 16 amino acids. The germline V gene has CDR1 MGHRA and CDR2 YSYEKL. CDR3 loop: CASSQDALAGRETQYF. DNA of the CDR3: TGCGCCAGCAGCCAAGATGCACTAGCGGGTAGAGAGACCCAGTACTTC.

The chain links TRBV9 to TRBJ2-3; 7 bases align to TRBD2. The CDR3 is 15 residues long. The V gene's germline CDR1 is SGDLS and CDR2 YYNGEE. Unmatched junction bases numbered 6, after V lost 0 bases and J lost 5 bases. The CDR3 bases are TGTGCCAGCAGCGTAGATTCCTTAGCGGGAGATACGCAGTATTTT. This encodes CASSVDSLAGDTQYF.

The rearrangement links TRBV11-1 to TRBJ2-5, with D possibly being TRBD1 (6 bases). V lost 5 bases and J 3 bases, leaving 19 bases between the germline ends. Per germline, CDR1 SGHAT and CDR2 FQDESV (reference sequence). CDR3 length: 16 residues. CDR3 DNA sequence: TGTGCCAGCAGCGTAACCCCGGGACACCGAAAAGAGACCCAGTACTTC. It specifies CASSVTPGHRKETQYF.

This rearrangement joins TRBV7-9 to TRBJ1-4, with a tentative D call TRBD1 (6 bases). This CDR3 contains 14 residues. Germline CDR1 reads SEHNR; CDR2 reads FQNEAQ (reference sequence). V lost 1 base to trimming and J lost 7 bases, with 10 bases between them. In DNA form, the CDR3 reads TGTGCCAGCAGCTTAGTTCAGGGGAGTGAAAAACTGTTTTTT. It codes for CASSLVQGSEKLFF.

The chain uses TRBV4-3 and TRBJ1-1, with D possibly being TRBD1 (5 bases). Germline CDR1 reads LGHNA; CDR2 reads YSLEER. This CDR3 has 16 amino acids. Trimming removed 0 bases from V and 2 bases from J, with 13 bases in between. CDR3 loop: CASSQEGAGRNTEAFF. CDR3 nucleotides: TGCGCCAGCAGCCAAGAAGGGGCCGGTAGAAACACTGAAGCTTTCTTT.

This chain connects TRBV7-2 to TRBJ2-3, with 13 bases aligning to TRBD2. The ends lost 5 bases at V and 0 bases at J; junction bases unmatched: 8. The CDR3 is 18 amino acids. In germline, CDR1 is SGHTA, CDR2 FQGNSA. The CDR3 is CASSHRGLAGTSTDTQYF. For the CDR3, the DNA is TGTGCCAGCAGCCATAGGGGACTAGCGGGGACTAGCACAGATACGCAGTATTTT.

The chain couples TRBV5-1 to TRBJ2-7, with 10 bases matching TRBD2. Unmatched junction bases numbered 8, after V lost 5 bases and J lost 0 bases. The CDR3 totals 16 residues. CDR1 is SGHRS and CDR2 is YFSETQ in the germline V gene. This chain's CDR3 is CASRSGGAQTSYEQYF. DNA for the CDR3: TGCGCCAGCAGAAGCGGGGGGGCGCAGACCTCCTACGAGCAGTACTTC. The full variable domain, its missing parts supplied by reference TRBV5-1 and TRBJ2-7, is KAGVTQTPRYLIKTRGQQVTLSCSPISGHRSVSWYQQTPGQGLQFLFEYFSETQRNKGNFPGRFSGRQFSNSRSEMNVSTLELGDSALYLCASRSGGAQTSYEQYFGPGTRLTVT.

The rearrangement links TRBV5-6 to TRBJ2-3; 7 bases map to TRBD2. Germline V gene lookup returns CDR1 SGHDT and CDR2 YYEEEE. V lost 2 bases, J lost 1 base, and 7 bases stayed unmatched. This CDR3 contains 16 residues. CDR3 residues: CASSLGLEPGTDTQYF. The DNA for the CDR3 is TGTGCCAGCAGCTTAGGACTAGAACCCGGCACAGATACGCAGTATTTT.

The chain employs TRBV23-1 and TRBJ2-7; D is possibly TRBD2 (6 bases). TRBV23-1 is classed as an ORF, of uncertain function. V was shortened by 0 bases and J by 4 bases, with 13 bases between the two germline ends. The length of the CDR3 is 15 residues. The CDR3 loop is CASSQSKGGGYEQYF. In DNA, the CDR3 is TGCGCCAGCAGTCAATCGAAAGGTGGGGGGTACGAGCAGTACTTC.

The gene calls are TRBV2 and TRBJ1-1, with D tentatively TRBD1 (5 bases). Trimming shortened V by 4 bases and J by 5 bases, and 11 bases separated the two germline ends. Germline values: CDR1 SNHLY, CDR2 FYNNEI. The CDR3 runs to 13 residues. The CDR3 coding sequence is TGTGCCAGCAGTGGACAGATTCTGACTGAAGCTTTCTTT. Protein: CASSGQILTEAFF.

The CDR3 sequence: CSGDPRGVTEAFF. The CDR3 DNA reads TGCAGCGGGGACCCCCGGGGGGTCACTGAAGCTTTCTTT. The chain has TRBV29-1 and TRBJ1-1; tentative D call: TRBD1 (5 bases). Germline CDR1 SQVTM, CDR2 ANQGSEA. The CDR3 covers 13 residues. V dropped 7 bases and J dropped 4 bases, with 16 bases sitting between them.

The chain joins TRBV13 to TRBJ2-1; 7 bases agree with TRBD2. The CDR3 sequence is 12 residues long. The germline CDR1 and CDR2 sequences are PRHDT and FYEKMQ (reference sequence). V lost 5 bases, J lost 15 bases, and 10 bases stayed unmatched. CDR3 residues: CASSPERTSLFF. In DNA, the CDR3 is TGTGCCAGCAGCCCGGAGAGGACTAGTTTGTTCTTC.

The sample holds one count of this clone. This sequence joins TRBV18 and TRBJ1-3; D possibly corresponds to TRBD1 (5 bases). From germline, CDR1 is KGHSH and CDR2 LQKENI. The CDR3 contains 16 residues. Trimming stripped 3 bases from V and 0 bases from J, with 12 bases between. DNA of the CDR3: TGTGCCAGCTCACCGAGACAGAGCGTCTCTGGAAACACCATATATTTT. This gives the protein CASSPRQSVSGNTIYF. Full variable domain (outside the CDR3, taken from reference TRBV18 and TRBJ1-3): NAGVMQNPRHLVRRRGQEARLRCSPMKGHSHVYWYRQLPEEGLKFMVYLQKENIIDESGMPKERFSAEFPKEGPSILRIQQVVRGDSAAYFCASSPRQSVSGNTIYFGEGSWLTVV.

The chain combines TRBV7-2 with TRBJ1-2; 10 positions agree with TRBD1. The CDR3 runs to 16 residues. Losses at the gene ends were 6 bases for V and 6 bases for J; bases not matched to a gene: 13. The germline V gene encodes CDR1 SGHTA and CDR2 FQGNSA. The CDR3 bases are TGTGCCAGCAGTTTTTTCCCCCGACAGGGGGCCCATGGCTACACCTTC. Residues: CASSFFPRQGAHGYTF.

J is TRBJ2-2 and V is TRBV5-8; 7 nucleotides agree with TRBD1. Germline V CDR1 and CDR2: SGHTS, YDEGEE. The CDR3 contains 14 residues. Germline trimming cut 0 bases from V and 4 bases from J; bases unmatched to any gene: 0. CDR3 in amino acids: CASSLGQGTGELFF. As DNA, the CDR3 is TGTGCCAGCAGCTTGGGACAGGGCACCGGGGAGCTGTTTTTT.

This clone has just one count. This chain joins TRBV9 and TRBJ2-7, with 7 bases matching TRBD2. The CDR3 is 17 residues long. Germline V gene lookup returns CDR1 SGDLS and CDR2 YYNGEE. With 3 bases clipped from V and 1 base from J, the junction kept 13 bases outside the gene matches. CDR3 DNA: TGTGCCAGCAGCGAATCTGAACTAGCGTTTGCTTCCTACGAGCAGTACTTC. Translation gives CASSESELAFASYEQYF.